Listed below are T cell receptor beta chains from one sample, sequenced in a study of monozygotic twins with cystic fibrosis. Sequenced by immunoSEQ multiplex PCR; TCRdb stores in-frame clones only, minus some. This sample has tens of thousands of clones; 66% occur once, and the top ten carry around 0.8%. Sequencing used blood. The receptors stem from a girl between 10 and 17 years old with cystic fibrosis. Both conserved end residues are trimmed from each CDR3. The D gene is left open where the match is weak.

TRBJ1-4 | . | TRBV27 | ASSPSGGDDEKLF
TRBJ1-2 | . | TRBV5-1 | ASSLDPGREGDYGYT
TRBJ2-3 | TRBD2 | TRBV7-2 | ASSPAGGRADTQY
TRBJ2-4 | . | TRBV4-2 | ASSSSPLAKNIQY
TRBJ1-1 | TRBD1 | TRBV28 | ASSPGQAGVSEAF
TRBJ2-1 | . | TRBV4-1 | ASSLRSHNNEQF
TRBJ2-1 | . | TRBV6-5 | ASSYSGHEQF
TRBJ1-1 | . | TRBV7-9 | ASRPDSTEAF
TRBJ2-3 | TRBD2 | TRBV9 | ASSVTSGYLTDTQY
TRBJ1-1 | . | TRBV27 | ASSLGGLLNTEAF
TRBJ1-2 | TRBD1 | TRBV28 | ASSRTGTVNYGYT
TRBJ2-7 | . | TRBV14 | ASSQASYEQY
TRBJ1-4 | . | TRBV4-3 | ASSQEGGGIREKLF
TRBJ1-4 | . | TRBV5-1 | ASSTLQGTNEKLF
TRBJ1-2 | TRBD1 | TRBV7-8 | ASSLVSGGLGFYGYT
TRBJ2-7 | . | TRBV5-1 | ASSSRTEAPSYEQY
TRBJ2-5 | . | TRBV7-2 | ASSRPPETQY
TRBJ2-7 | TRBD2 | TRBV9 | ASSVTSGGEQY
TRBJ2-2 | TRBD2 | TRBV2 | ASSLGSGSISGELF
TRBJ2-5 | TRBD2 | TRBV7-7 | ASSRGGGRAFGETQY